A single sample is the source of the 30 T cell receptor beta chains below, sequenced in a study of PD-1 blockade in mismatch repair-deficient tumors. Here immunoSEQ multiplex PCR was the method, and the copy in TCRdb shows in-frame clones only, minus some. The sample has some 100,000 clones, 82% seen once. The sequences come from peripheral blood, collected about eight months after starting pembrolizumab. These receptors were taken from an adult with mismatch repair-deficient cancer.

Here the CDR3 DNA reads TGTGCCATCAGTGAGTCAAGAAGCGGGGGCACAGATACGCAGTATTTT. It translates to CAISESRSGGTDTQYF. The V and J genes are TRBV10-3 and TRBJ2-3, with 7 bases identical to TRBD2. The CDR3 extends over 16 amino acids. Germline-derived CDR1 and CDR2 are ENHRY and SYGVKD. J was trimmed by 1 base and V by 0 bases; bases with no gene match: 4.

The chain carries TRBV6-6 and TRBJ1-5; D might be TRBD1 (5 bases). The CDR3 totals 15 residues. The V and J ends lost 2 bases and 2 bases respectively, with 10 bases between them. Germline CDR1 MNHNY, CDR2 SVGAGI (reference sequence). For the CDR3, the DNA is TGTGCCAGCAGTTACAAAGGGACGGGCAATCAGCCCCAGCATTTT. Translated, it gives CASSYKGTGNQPQHF.

The chain links TRBV10-1 to TRBJ2-1; possibly TRBD1 or TRBD2 for D (5 bases each). V shed 7 bases and J shed 9 bases, with 22 bases lying between them. The germline CDR1 and CDR2 sequences are WNHNN and SYGVQD (reference sequence). The CDR3 is made up of 15 amino acids. This chain's CDR3 is CASNHPEGPRVEQFF. The DNA of the CDR3 is TGCGCCAGCAATCACCCTGAGGGGCCCCGGGTTGAGCAGTTCTTC.

This chain joins TRBV11-3 and TRBJ2-2; no clear D gene. This CDR3 has 13 residues. Trimming left V 5 bases short and J 5 bases short, with 9 bases between. CDR1 and CDR2 (germline): SGHNT, YENEEA. CDR3 DNA: TGTGCCAGCAGCGTTCTAAGAACCGGGGAGCTGTTTTTT. Protein: CASSVLRTGELFF. The full variable domain, rest sourced from reference TRBV11-3 and TRBJ2-2, is EAGVVQSPRYKIIEKKQPVAFWCNPISGHNTLYWYLQNLGQGPELLIRYENEEAVDDSQLPKDRFSAERLKGVDSTLKIQPAELGDSAVYLCASSVLRTGELFFGEGSRLTVL.

The chain combines TRBV19 with TRBJ2-7; a possible D gene is TRBD1 (6 bases). This CDR3 spans 15 amino acids. The germline V gene encodes CDR1 LNHDA and CDR2 SQIVND (reference sequence). Trimming pared 2 bases from V and 2 bases from J, leaving 13 bases between. The CDR3 loop is CASSIFFGQPYEQYF. The CDR3 DNA sequence: TGTGCCAGTAGTATATTTTTCGGACAGCCCTACGAGCAGTACTTC.

The rearrangement links TRBV7-2 to TRBJ1-1; a weak D match, TRBD1 (6 bases). Trimming removed 5 bases from V and 3 bases from J, with 13 bases in between. In germline, CDR1 is SGHTA, CDR2 FQGNSA. This CDR3 comprises 14 residues. CDR3: CASSPRQDYTEAFF. CDR3 DNA: TGTGCCAGCAGCCCTCGACAGGACTACACTGAAGCTTTCTTT.

The chain links TRBV7-8 to TRBJ1-1, with D maybe TRBD1 (5 bases). V dropped 2 bases and J dropped 0 bases, with 10 bases sitting between them. CDR1 and CDR2 from the germline V gene are SGHVS and FQNEAQ. The CDR3 is made up of 15 amino acids. The CDR3 region is CASSLWGTLNTEAFF. The DNA for the CDR3 is TGTGCCAGCAGCTTATGGGGCACTTTGAACACTGAAGCTTTCTTT. Full variable domain (missing parts from reference TRBV7-8 and TRBJ1-1): GAGVSQSPRYKVAKRGQDVALRCDPISGHVSLFWYQQALGQGPEFLTYFQNEAQLDKSGLPSDRFFAERPEGSVSTLKIQRTQQEDSAVYLCASSLWGTLNTEAFFGQGTRLTVV.

This clone occurred many times. The rearrangement links TRBV6-6 to TRBJ2-3; D is undetermined. The ends were cut back, 2 bases at V and 6 bases at J, with 12 bases in the middle. The CDR3 length is 14 residues. From germline, CDR1 is MNHNY and CDR2 SVGAGI (reference sequence). The chain's CDR3 is CASSYGPEADTQYF. In DNA form, the CDR3 reads TGTGCCAGCAGTTACGGACCTGAGGCGGATACGCAGTATTTT.

The V and J genes are TRBV7-9 and TRBJ2-3, with D unresolved. The CDR3 sequence is 14 residues long. Germline lookup yields CDR1 SEHNR and CDR2 FQNEAQ (reference sequence). V gave up 8 bases and J gave up 4 bases, with 16 bases separating them. This CDR3 reads CASRESSMADTQYF. In DNA, the CDR3 is TGTGCCAGCCGCGAGAGCTCCATGGCAGATACGCAGTATTTT.

The rearrangement uses TRBV5-1 and TRBJ2-3; D may be TRBD1 (5 bases). The germline CDR1 and CDR2 sequences are SGHRS and YFSETQ. Trimming shortened V by 0 bases and J by 6 bases, and 5 bases separated the two germline ends. This CDR3 contains 12 residues. DNA of the CDR3: TGCGCCAGCAGCTTGGAGGGGGATACGCAGTATTTT. This encodes CASSLEGDTQYF.

This rearrangement joins TRBV6-1 to TRBJ1-2; D ambiguous. Germline CDR1 is MNHNS and CDR2 is SASEGT. This CDR3 comprises 11 residues. V lost 1 base and J lost 13, with 10 bases in between. CDR3 protein: CASSEERASTF. CDR3 DNA: TGTGCCAGCAGTGAAGAACGGGCTTCCACCTTC.

V gene TRBV18 combines with J gene TRBJ2-7; D possibly uses TRBD1 or TRBD2 (6 bases each). CDR3 length: 14 residues. Trimming took off 4 bases at V and 3 bases at J, with 13 bases between the two ends. Germline-derived CDR1 and CDR2 are KGHSH and LQKENI. In DNA form, the CDR3 reads TGTGCCAGCTCACAAGGGGGGAACTTCTACGAGCAGTACTTC. Translated: CASSQGGNFYEQYF.

The chain has TRBV4-3 and TRBJ1-4; 9 nucleotides align to TRBD1. This CDR3 contains 15 residues. The germline V gene has CDR1 LGHNA and CDR2 YSLEER. V lost 1 base, J lost 8 bases, and 5 bases stayed unmatched. The CDR3 DNA follows: TGCGCCAGCAGCCAAGGCTGGACAGGGGAAGAAAAACTGTTTTTT. Protein sequence: CASSQGWTGEEKLFF.

The chain recombines TRBV15 with TRBJ1-5; weak D call: TRBD1 (6 bases). This CDR3 has 15 amino acids. Trimming removed 5 bases from V and 6 bases from J, with 17 bases in between. From germline, CDR1 is LNHNV and CDR2 YYDKDF (reference sequence). The CDR3 sequence is CATSAGAGIVQPQHF. The CDR3 region has the DNA TGTGCCACCAGCGCGGGGGCAGGGATTGTTCAGCCCCAGCATTTT. Combining the CDR3 with reference TRBV15 and TRBJ1-5 gives the whole variable domain DAMVIQNPRYQVTQFGKPVTLSCSQTLNHNVMYWYQQKSSQAPKLLFHYYDKDFNNEADTPDNFQSRRPNTSFCFLDIRSPGLGDTAMYLCATSAGAGIVQPQHFGDGTRLSIL.

This chain connects TRBV13 to TRBJ1-2; possible D gene TRBD1, 6 bases. CDR3 length: 13 residues. V lost 5 bases and J 1 base, leaving 8 bases between the germline ends. Germline values: CDR1 PRHDT, CDR2 FYEKMQ (reference sequence). The CDR3 nucleotides are TGTGCCAGCAGCCAGGGGTTTAACTATGGCTACACCTTC. It codes for CASSQGFNYGYTF.

This chain links TRBV28 with TRBJ2-5, with TRBD1 identical over 7 bases. The CDR3 consists of 16 residues. V shed 6 bases, J shed 5 bases, and the junction held 15 bases outside the gene matches. CDR1 and CDR2 from the germline V gene are MDHEN and SYDVKM. The CDR3 region has the DNA TGTGCCAGCAGACAGGAAAGGACAGGAGCGCGGGAGACCCAGTACTTC. Translation gives CASRQERTGARETQYF.

This clone has a handful of counts. V and J are TRBV11-1 and TRBJ1-4; no definite D call. Germline loops: CDR1 SGHAT, CDR2 FQDESV (reference sequence). The CDR3 contains 15 residues. V was trimmed by 5 bases and J by 3 bases, leaving 13 bases between them. This CDR3 is CASSIQGYANEKLFF. The CDR3 coding sequence is TGTGCCAGCAGCATCCAAGGGTACGCTAATGAAAAACTGTTTTTT.

The V gene is TRBV19, the J gene TRBJ2-7; TRBD2 matches at 9 bases. The CDR3 length is 15 residues. J was trimmed by 2 bases and V by 2 bases; bases with no gene match: 4. Germline values: CDR1 LNHDA, CDR2 SQIVND (reference sequence). CDR3 nucleotides: TGTGCCAGTAGTATACCGGCGGGAGGGACCTACGAGCAGTACTTC. Its translation: CASSIPAGGTYEQYF.

The chain uses TRBV18 and TRBJ2-7; D is unresolved. Germline V gene lookup returns CDR1 KGHSH and CDR2 LQKENI. The ends were cut back, 6 bases at V and 0 bases at J, with 9 bases in the middle. The CDR3 consists of 13 residues. The DNA for the CDR3 is TGTGCCAGCTCGGCCTACAGCTCCTACGAGCAGTACTTC. Translated, it gives CASSAYSSYEQYF.

The V gene is TRBV6-5, the J gene TRBJ1-5; D may be TRBD1 (5 bases). The CDR3 consists of 14 residues. Trimming cost V 4 bases and J 2 bases, with 9 bases left between them. Germline V gives CDR1 MNHEY, CDR2 SVGAGI. The CDR3 DNA is TGTGCCAGCAGTTTAATACAGGGCAATCAGCCCCAGCATTTT. As protein: CASSLIQGNQPQHF.

This clone was detected only a few times. The genes are TRBV11-2 and TRBJ2-7; 8 bases fit TRBD2. Per germline, CDR1 SGHAT and CDR2 FQNNGV. The CDR3 covers 14 residues. V was pared by 0 bases and J by 4 bases, with 2 bases of the junction left unmatched. Here the CDR3 reads CASSLDPSGYEQYF. The CDR3 nucleotides are TGTGCCAGCAGCTTAGATCCTAGCGGGTACGAGCAGTACTTC.

The chain couples TRBV5-4 to TRBJ1-1, with 8 positions matching TRBD1. Germline CDR1 is SGHNT and CDR2 is YYREEE (reference sequence). V trimming: 5 bases; J trimming: 5 bases; junction bases outside the gene matches: 11. The CDR3 has 15 residues. The CDR3 here is CASRPTLQGGTEAFF. CDR3 bases: TGTGCCAGCAGACCAACCCTACAGGGGGGTACTGAAGCTTTCTTT.

This chain connects TRBV9 to TRBJ1-5, with D tentatively TRBD1 (5 bases). V was pared by 2 bases and J by 6 bases, with 12 bases between. This CDR3 has 14 amino acids. Germline V gene lookup returns CDR1 SGDLS and CDR2 YYNGEE. The CDR3 coding sequence is TGTGCCAGCAGCGTGGGGGGGTCGGGTCAGCCCCAGCATTTT. Its protein is CASSVGGSGQPQHF.

The chain carries TRBV15 and TRBJ1-1, with D possibly being TRBD1 (6 bases). V lost 0 bases and J 5 bases, leaving 10 bases between the germline ends. CDR3 length equals 14 residues. Germline lookup yields CDR1 LNHNV and CDR2 YYDKDF (reference sequence). CDR3 protein: CATSRDGGQTEAFF. The CDR3 DNA reads TGTGCCACCAGCAGAGATGGAGGACAGACTGAAGCTTTCTTT.

J is TRBJ2-7 and V is TRBV5-8; D is uncertain. In germline, CDR1 is SGHTS, CDR2 YDEGEE. The ends were cut back, 4 bases at V and 2 bases at J, with 10 bases in the middle. The CDR3 is made up of 13 amino acids. CDR3 nucleotide sequence: TGTGCCAGCAGCGCCGGCCTTGCCTACGAGCAGTACTTC. Translated: CASSAGLAYEQYF. Drawing the rest from reference TRBV5-8 and TRBJ2-7, the complete variable domain is EAGVTQSPTHLIKTRGQQATLRCSPISGHTSVYWYQQALGLGLQFLLWYDEGEERNRGNFPPRFSGRQFPNYSSELNVNALELEDSALYLCASSAGLAYEQYFGPGTRLTVT.

The chain employs TRBV29-1 and TRBJ2-3, with 7 positions matching TRBD2. The J segment lost 6 bases and the V segment lost 1 base, leaving 19 bases of the junction unmatched. The CDR3 is 18 amino acids. Germline CDR1 is SQVTM and CDR2 is ANQGSEA. The DNA of the CDR3 is TGCAGCGTTGAAGGCCTTGAGAGTGGGGGAGGGCCGTCGGATACGCAGTATTTT. Its protein is CSVEGLESGGGPSDTQYF.

The chain's CDR3 is CASSLEALAGNEQFF. CDR3 nucleotide sequence: TGCGCCAGCAGCTTGGAAGCGCTAGCGGGCAATGAGCAGTTCTTC. The genes are TRBV5-1 and TRBJ2-1; 8 nucleotides align to TRBD2. The length of the CDR3 is 15 residues. The junction had 5 bases not matched to a gene; V was cut back by 0 bases and J by 6 bases. Germline V CDR1 and CDR2: SGHRS, YFSETQ.

The chain employs TRBV2 and TRBJ2-2, with TRBD2 as a possible D gene (5 bases). Trimming removed 4 bases at V and 5 bases at J, with 8 bases between. The CDR3 covers 13 residues. Germline V gene sequence: CDR1 SNHLY, CDR2 FYNNEI. The CDR3 sequence: CASSAQRTGELFF. The CDR3 region has the DNA TGTGCCAGCAGTGCTCAGCGGACCGGGGAGCTGTTTTTT.

The chain combines TRBV2 with TRBJ1-4; TRBD1 matches 7 bases. V lost 8 bases, J lost 1 base, and 7 bases stayed unmatched. Per germline, CDR1 SNHLY and CDR2 FYNNEI. The CDR3 spans 15 residues. CDR3 sequence reads: CASGGTARTNEKLFF. DNA for the CDR3: TGTGCCAGCGGGGGGACAGCTCGAACTAATGAAAAACTGTTTTTT.

This chain joins TRBV27 and TRBJ1-1; a possible D gene is TRBD1 (5 bases). Germline lookup yields CDR1 MNHEY and CDR2 SMNVEV (reference sequence). Trimming took off 7 bases at V and 6 bases at J, with 15 bases between the two ends. The CDR3 is made up of 13 amino acids. Here the CDR3 reads CASTLYQGSEAFF. The CDR3, as DNA: TGTGCCAGCACCCTCTATCAGGGATCTGAAGCTTTCTTT.